The 19 T cell receptor beta chains reported below all come from one sample, sequenced in a study of radiotherapy plus CTLA-4 blockade in lung cancer. The repertoire was sequenced with immunoSEQ multiplex PCR; TCRdb's copy has only in-frame clones and lacks some. Of roughly 110,000 clones listed, over 75% are singletons. This specimen was peripheral blood, taken from a patient treated with radiotherapy plus ipilimumab. These receptors all come from a human donor with non-small cell lung cancer that progressed on radiotherapy plus ipilimumab. Some clones in this sample may be carry-over from other donors' samples.

V gene TRBV28 combines with J gene TRBJ2-1, with TRBD2 matching 12 bases. Germline CDR1 and CDR2: MDHEN and SYDVKM. CDR3 length equals 16 residues. The V and J ends lost 4 bases and 7 bases, in that order; junction bases with no gene match: 8. Here the CDR3 DNA reads TGTGCCAGCAGTTCATCTAGCGGGGGGGGCAGAAATGAGCAGTTCTTC. As protein: CASSSSSGGGRNEQFF. The variable domain in full, with the rest retrieved from reference TRBV28 and TRBJ2-1, is DVKVTQSSRYLVKRTGEKVFLECVQDMDHENMFWYRQDPGLGLRLIYFSYDVKMKEKGDIPEGYSVSREKKERFSLILESASTNQTSMYLCASSSSSGGGRNEQFFGPGTRLTVL.

Of note for this clone: Other DNA sequences within the sample encode an identical CDR3. This chain uses TRBV18 with TRBJ1-4; D is unresolved. V gave up 3 bases and J gave up 0 bases, with 11 bases separating them. The CDR3 consists of 16 residues. The germline V gene encodes CDR1 KGHSH and CDR2 LQKENI. CDR3 in amino acids: CASSPLSVATNEKLFF. As DNA, the CDR3 is TGTGCCAGCTCACCTTTGAGTGTTGCAACTAATGAAAAACTGTTTTTT.

The rearrangement uses TRBV5-1 and TRBJ2-3, with 10 positions matching TRBD2. Trimming took 4 bases from V and 0 from J; bases not matched to a gene: 8. The germline CDR1 and CDR2 sequences are SGHRS and YFSETQ. The CDR3 totals 17 residues. The CDR3 here is CASSLGTSVRSTDTQYF. CDR3 nucleotide sequence: TGCGCCAGCAGCCTAGGGACTAGCGTTCGGAGCACAGATACGCAGTATTTT.

V usage is TRBV7-2 and J usage is TRBJ2-2, with TRBD2 matching over 9 bases. CDR1 is SGHTA, CDR2 FQGNSA, per germline. J was trimmed by 1 base and V by 1 base; bases with no gene match: 1. This CDR3 region has 16 residues. CDR3 DNA: TGTGCCAGCAGCTTAGAACTAGCGGGGAACACCGGGGAGCTGTTTTTT. Encoded protein: CASSLELAGNTGELFF.

The J gene is TRBJ2-3, the V gene TRBV18; D is possibly TRBD1 or TRBD2 (5 bases each). Germline lookup yields CDR1 KGHSH and CDR2 LQKENI. The ends were cut back, 1 base at V and 2 bases at J, with 10 bases in the middle. The CDR3 has 15 amino acids. For the CDR3, the DNA is TGTGCCAGCTCACCACTTGGGGGAACCACAGATACGCAGTATTTT. Translating it yields CASSPLGGTTDTQYF.

V and J are TRBV7-9 and TRBJ1-1, with 7 bases that match TRBD1. Per germline, CDR1 SEHNR and CDR2 FQNEAQ (reference sequence). The CDR3 covers 15 residues. V lost 4 bases and J lost 0; bases outside the gene matches: 5. The CDR3 loop reads CASSSPGGMNTEAFF. The CDR3 DNA reads as TGTGCCAGCAGCTCGCCAGGGGGAATGAACACTGAAGCTTTCTTT.

This sequence joins TRBV9 and TRBJ1-2; TRBD1 agrees at 7 bases. Germline CDR1 is SGDLS and CDR2 is YYNGEE. The CDR3 is 16 residues long. Unmatched junction bases numbered 11, after V lost 4 bases and J lost 2 bases. CDR3 region: CASSPEVKGANYGYTF. CDR3 bases: TGTGCCAGCAGCCCCGAGGTTAAGGGGGCAAACTATGGCTACACCTTC. Full variable domain (missing parts from reference TRBV9 and TRBJ1-2): DSGVTQTPKHLITATGQRVTLRCSPRSGDLSVYWYQQSLDQGLQFLIQYYNGEERAKGNILERFSAQQFPDLHSELNLSSLELGDSALYFCASSPEVKGANYGYTFGSGTRLTVV.

V gene TRBV10-3 combines with J gene TRBJ1-2; TRBD1 agrees at 8 bases. V shed 3 bases, J shed 8 bases, and the junction held 17 bases outside the gene matches. Germline V lookup: CDR1 ENHRY, CDR2 SYGVKD. This CDR3 contains 17 residues. The chain's CDR3 is CAISDWKDRVQRKGYTF. The CDR3 DNA follows: TGTGCCATCAGTGATTGGAAGGACAGGGTTCAACGGAAGGGCTACACCTTC.

The chain combines TRBV27 with TRBJ2-4; tentatively, D is TRBD1 (6 bases). The CDR3 has 14 amino acids. The germline CDR1 and CDR2 sequences are MNHEY and SMNVEV (reference sequence). The germline V and J ends were trimmed by 10 bases and 0 bases, with 13 bases remaining between them. The CDR3 sequence: CATSGALAKNIQYF. For the CDR3, the DNA is TGTGCCACCTCAGGGGCTCTAGCCAAAAACATTCAGTACTTC.

The V call is TRBV15, the J call TRBJ1-2, with D uncertain. The CDR3 length is 12 residues. V lost 1 base, J lost 3 bases, and 3 bases lay in between. Germline-derived CDR1 and CDR2 are LNHNV and YYDKDF (reference sequence). CDR3: CATSRGYYGYTF. As DNA, the CDR3 is TGTGCCACCAGCAGAGGCTACTATGGCTACACCTTC. Together with reference TRBV15 and TRBJ1-2, the CDR3 gives the full variable domain: DAMVIQNPRYQVTQFGKPVTLSCSQTLNHNVMYWYQQKSSQAPKLLFHYYDKDFNNEADTPDNFQSRRPNTSFCFLDIRSPGLGDTAMYLCATSRGYYGYTFGSGTRLTVV.

The chain carries TRBV28 and TRBJ2-7, with TRBD1 matching 11 bases. CDR3 length: 14 amino acids. Looked up from germline, CDR1 is MDHEN and CDR2 is SYDVKM. The V segment lost 8 bases and the J segment 7 bases; nucleotides outside the gene matches: 10. The DNA of the CDR3 is TGTGCCAGCTGTGAGCCCCGGGACAGGGGGGAGCAGTACTTC. This translates into CASCEPRDRGEQYF.

This chain connects TRBV25-1 to TRBJ2-1; a weak D match, TRBD2 (5 bases). This CDR3 has 16 residues. Per the germline V gene, CDR1 is MGHDK and CDR2 is SYGVNS. Trimming pared 1 base from V and 0 bases from J, leaving 10 bases between. The CDR3 protein is CASSEWTASSYNEQFF. The CDR3 DNA reads TGTGCCAGCAGTGAATGGACTGCGAGCTCCTACAATGAGCAGTTCTTC.

The chain couples TRBV27 to TRBJ2-5; D uncertain. The V gene lost 0 bases and the J gene lost 8 bases, with 13 bases spanning the gap. The V gene's germline CDR1 is MNHEY and CDR2 SMNVEV (reference sequence). The CDR3 sequence is 14 residues long. The CDR3 protein is CASSLSGHTITQYF. The CDR3 nucleotides are TGTGCCAGCAGTTTATCGGGCCATACGATCACCCAGTACTTC.

V is TRBV11-1 and J is TRBJ2-2; D call uncertain. Germline values: CDR1 SGHAT, CDR2 FQDESV (reference sequence). Trimming took 6 bases from V and 6 from J, leaving 11 bases between them. The length of the CDR3 is 13 residues. The CDR3 sequence is CASSPGYAGELFF. The CDR3 DNA reads as TGTGCCAGCAGTCCCGGGTACGCCGGGGAGCTGTTTTTT.

This chain connects TRBV30 to TRBJ2-1, with 7 bases identical to TRBD1. V lost 5 bases and J lost 8; bases outside the gene matches: 6. CDR1 GTSNPN and CDR2 SVGIG come from the germline V gene (reference sequence). This CDR3 is built from 12 residues. CDR3 sequence reads: CAWQQGSDEQFF. CDR3 DNA sequence: TGTGCCTGGCAACAGGGGTCGGATGAGCAGTTCTTC.

The chain links TRBV6-1 to TRBJ2-1; D gene ambiguous. Germline V gene data show CDR1 as MNHNS and CDR2 as SASEGT. The CDR3 is 11 amino acids. V was clipped by 8 bases and J by 1 base, with 3 bases between them. The CDR3 loop reads CASLSYNEQFF. The CDR3 DNA is TGTGCCAGCCTATCCTACAATGAGCAGTTCTTC.

J is TRBJ1-4 and V is TRBV27, with D possibly matching TRBD1 (6 bases). Trimming took 5 bases from V and 4 from J, leaving 11 bases between them. CDR1 is MNHEY and CDR2 is SMNVEV in the germline V gene (reference sequence). This CDR3 has 14 residues. This CDR3 is CASSRQAFNEKLFF. The CDR3 nucleotides are TGTGCCAGCAGTCGACAGGCGTTTAATGAAAAACTGTTTTTT.

V usage is TRBV5-1 and J usage is TRBJ1-2; D uncertain. Germline CDR1 and CDR2: SGHRS and YFSETQ. V lost 4 bases and J lost 0, with 10 bases in between. CDR3 length equals 14 residues. CDR3 loop: CASSPDRANYGYTF. The CDR3 region has the DNA TGCGCCAGCAGCCCAGACCGAGCTAACTATGGCTACACCTTC.

There are a few counts of this clone. The chain joins TRBV2 to TRBJ2-7; D not certain. Trimming took off 6 bases at V and 0 bases at J, with 6 bases between the two ends. The length of the CDR3 is 12 residues. Germline V CDR1 and CDR2: SNHLY, FYNNEI. Here the CDR3 DNA reads TGTGCCAGCAGGACCAACTCCTACGAGCAGTACTTC. Translated, it gives CASRTNSYEQYF.